These 10 T cell receptor beta chains were sequenced from one sample in a study of cytomegalovirus exposure and HLA in healthy donors. This PCR relied on a set of 60 Vbeta primers and 13 Jbeta primers. Assay used: immunoSEQ multiplex PCR; TCRdb lists only in-frame clones, some missing. Among about 190,000 clones, just under 75% were seen once, and the ten largest hold about 3%. The sequenced sample was PBMCs. Source of these receptors: a woman between 25 and 40 years old in good health and CMV-seropositive.

The chain employs TRBV15 and TRBJ1-2; D call uncertain. The V gene's germline CDR1 is LNHNV and CDR2 YYDKDF (reference sequence). V dropped 0 bases and J dropped 8 bases, with 16 bases sitting between them. The CDR3 is 15 residues long. The CDR3 is CATSRDQSDSMGYTF. CDR3 coding DNA: TGTGCCACCAGCAGAGATCAGAGTGACTCTATGGGCTACACCTTC.

This chain joins TRBV25-1 and TRBJ2-7; D is uncertain. Germline-derived CDR1 and CDR2 are MGHDK and SYGVNS. The CDR3 runs to 12 residues. Trimming pared 3 bases from V and 3 bases from J, leaving 6 bases between. The CDR3 loop reads CASSDNGYEQYF. For the CDR3, the DNA is TGTGCCAGCAGTGATAACGGCTACGAGCAGTACTTC.

V gene TRBV6-1 combines with J gene TRBJ2-6; D is possibly TRBD1 (6 bases). CDR1 and CDR2 (germline): MNHNS, SASEGT. The CDR3 is 15 residues long. Trimming cost V 2 bases and J 4 bases, with 9 bases left between them. Here the CDR3 reads CASSEQGYGANVLTF. CDR3 coding DNA: TGTGCCAGCAGTGAACAGGGGTACGGGGCCAACGTCCTGACTTTC.

V gene TRBV5-6 combines with J gene TRBJ2-2; 8 bases are shared with TRBD2. J was trimmed by 6 bases and V by 4 bases; bases with no gene match: 5. This CDR3 spans 14 amino acids. Germline CDR1 SGHDT, CDR2 YYEEEE. This CDR3 reads CASSLTSGPGELFF. DNA of the CDR3: TGTGCCAGCAGCCTTACTAGCGGTCCCGGGGAGCTGTTTTTT.

The chain uses TRBV6-1 and TRBJ2-5, with TRBD1 as a possible D gene (5 bases). This CDR3 region has 15 residues. Trimming took off 4 bases at V and 7 bases at J, with 19 bases between the two ends. Germline V gives CDR1 MNHNS, CDR2 SASEGT. The CDR3, as DNA: TGTGCCAGCAGTGGGGCAGGGCGCCTGGTGGGGACCCAGTACTTC. Its protein is CASSGAGRLVGTQYF.

The V and J genes are TRBV27 and TRBJ1-1; 9 bases align to TRBD1. V trimming: 5 bases; J trimming: 5 bases; junction bases outside the gene matches: 6. This CDR3 has 14 residues. Germline V gives CDR1 MNHEY, CDR2 SMNVEV (reference sequence). CDR3 residues: CASSRQGVGTEAFF. DNA for the CDR3: TGTGCCAGCAGTCGACAGGGGGTAGGAACTGAAGCTTTCTTT.

CDR3 sequence (DNA): TGTGCCAGCAGCTCGCCCGAGGCCTACGAGCAGTACTTC. This gives the protein CASSSPEAYEQYF. This rearrangement joins TRBV7-9 to TRBJ2-7, with D unclear. The V end lost 4 bases, the J end lost 2 bases, and 9 bases lay between the germline ends. This CDR3 spans 13 amino acids. In germline, CDR1 is SEHNR, CDR2 FQNEAQ (reference sequence). The full variable domain, in which reference TRBV7-9 and TRBJ2-7 provide the parts outside the CDR3, is DTGVSQNPRHKITKRGQNVTFRCDPISEHNRLYWYRQTLGQGPEFLTYFQNEAQLEKSRLLSDRFSAERPKGSFSTLEIQRTEQGDSAMYLCASSSPEAYEQYFGPGTRLTVT.

The genes are TRBV28 and TRBJ2-7, with 10 positions matching TRBD2. V was clipped by 6 bases and J by 1 base; unmatched bases: 12. CDR3 length: 17 residues. Germline-derived CDR1 and CDR2 are MDHEN and SYDVKM. As DNA, the CDR3 is TGTGCCAGCAGCTCGCGGCTAGCGGGAGTCCTTTCCTACGAGCAGTACTTC. It yields the protein CASSSRLAGVLSYEQYF. The full variable domain, in which reference TRBV28 and TRBJ2-7 provide the parts outside the CDR3, is DVKVTQSSRYLVKRTGEKVFLECVQDMDHENMFWYRQDPGLGLRLIYFSYDVKMKEKGDIPEGYSVSREKKERFSLILESASTNQTSMYLCASSSRLAGVLSYEQYFGPGTRLTVT.

This clone has just a few counts. The rearrangement links TRBV10-3 to TRBJ2-7, with TRBD2 matching 8 bases. V lost 1 base, J lost 0 bases, and 11 bases stayed unmatched. The CDR3 is made up of 18 amino acids. Per the germline V gene, CDR1 is ENHRY and CDR2 is SYGVKD. The CDR3 here is CAISEYEAGGAFSYEQYF. DNA of the CDR3: TGTGCCATCAGTGAGTATGAGGCGGGAGGCGCCTTCTCCTACGAGCAGTACTTC.

This chain connects TRBV28 to TRBJ1-5, with 7 bases matching TRBD1. Germline loops: CDR1 MDHEN, CDR2 SYDVKM. The CDR3 runs to 13 residues. J was trimmed by 2 bases and V by 10 bases; bases with no gene match: 5. The CDR3 DNA reads TGTGCCACACGCGGGACAGGCAATCAGCCCCAGCATTTT. Translating it yields CATRGTGNQPQHF.